A single sample is the source of the 30 T cell receptor beta chains below, sequenced in a study of T cells in tuberculosis. Profiled with immunoSEQ multiplex PCR; TCRdb holds only in-frame clones, not every one. This sample has around 35,000 clones, with 94% found just once. Sequenced: PBMCs. These receptors all come from a donor aged 5-35 years with latent tuberculosis or without tuberculosis infection. Some clones in this sample may be carry-over from other donors' samples.

The chain uses TRBV25-1 and TRBJ2-5; D possibly corresponds to TRBD1 (5 bases). This CDR3 spans 15 amino acids. Between the trimmed V and J ends, which lost 3 bases and 1 base, there was a span of 12 bases. Per germline, CDR1 MGHDK and CDR2 SYGVNS. DNA of the CDR3: TGTGCCAGCAGTGACATACAGGAAACCCAAGAGACCCAGTACTTC. Translated: CASSDIQETQETQYF. Combining the CDR3 with reference TRBV25-1 and TRBJ2-5 gives the whole variable domain EADIYQTPRYLVIGTGKKITLECSQTMGHDKMYWYQQDPGMELHLIHYSYGVNSTEKGDLSSESTVSRIRTEHFPLTLESARPSHTSQYLCASSDIQETQETQYFGPGTRLLVL.

This clone was observed a single time. The chain employs TRBV5-6 and TRBJ1-2; D call uncertain. The germline V gene has CDR1 SGHDT and CDR2 YYEEEE. V lost 1 base and J lost 0, with 13 bases in between. The CDR3 loop spans 16 amino acids. The CDR3 here is CASSLPVSTTNYGYTF. The CDR3 nucleotides are TGTGCCAGCAGCTTGCCCGTGAGTACTACTAACTATGGCTACACCTTC.

The J gene is TRBJ1-1, the V gene TRBV5-6, with D unresolved. Per the germline V gene, CDR1 is SGHDT and CDR2 is YYEEEE. The CDR3 loop spans 16 amino acids. Trimming stripped 0 bases from V and 3 bases from J, with 15 bases between. The CDR3 loop is CASSLVERVSDTEAFF. CDR3 nucleotide sequence: TGTGCCAGCAGCTTGGTTGAGAGGGTTTCGGACACTGAAGCTTTCTTT.

This chain connects TRBV25-1 to TRBJ1-1; D may be TRBD1 (6 bases). V shed 4 bases and J shed 3 bases, with 15 bases lying between them. Germline V gene data show CDR1 as MGHDK and CDR2 as SYGVNS. This CDR3 is built from 15 residues. The CDR3 nucleotides read TGTGCCAGCAGTGGTGAACACAGGGATCACACTGAAGCTTTCTTT. Translating gives CASSGEHRDHTEAFF.

This chain joins TRBV4-1 and TRBJ1-1, with D perhaps TRBD1 (5 bases). Deletions cut 4 bases from V and 8 bases from J, with 17 bases between. CDR3 length: 14 residues. The germline V gene has CDR1 MGHRA and CDR2 YSYEKL. The CDR3 sequence is CASSLTAAGLEAFF. CDR3 DNA: TGCGCCAGCAGCCTCACCGCGGCAGGGCTCGAAGCTTTCTTT.

The chain combines TRBV11-1 with TRBJ1-1, with a weak D call TRBD1 (6 bases). The CDR3 has 15 amino acids. Germline CDR1 is SGHAT and CDR2 is FQDESV (reference sequence). Trimming cost V 3 bases and J 1 base, with 12 bases left between them. CDR3 bases: TGTGCCAGCAGCTTCTCGGGGGGCAGGAACACTGAAGCTTTCTTT. This codes for CASSFSGGRNTEAFF.

The V gene is TRBV2, the J gene TRBJ1-2; 8 positions agree with TRBD1. This CDR3 comprises 12 residues. Germline V gene lookup returns CDR1 SNHLY and CDR2 FYNNEI. J lost 7 bases, V lost 4 bases, and 2 bases had no gene match. CDR3 protein: CASSAGQAGYTF. The DNA of the CDR3 is TGTGCCAGCAGTGCGGGACAGGCTGGCTACACCTTC. Supplemented by reference TRBV2 and TRBJ1-2, the full variable domain reads EPEVTQTPSHQVTQMGQEVILRCVPISNHLYFYWYRQILGQKVEFLVSFYNNEISEKSEIFDDQFSVERPDGSNFTLKIRSTKLEDSAMYFCASSAGQAGYTFGSGTRLTVV.

The CDR3 nucleotides read TGTGCCAGCACCCCCCCGGGGGGAGGATTCTCTGAAGCTTTCTTT. This encodes CASTPPGGGFSEAFF. The chain recombines TRBV6-5 with TRBJ1-1, with D possibly being TRBD1 (5 bases). The CDR3 loop spans 15 amino acids. Germline lookup yields CDR1 MNHEY and CDR2 SVGAGI. V lost 7 bases and J lost 6, with 21 bases in between.

The chain combines TRBV30 with TRBJ1-4; no firm D call. The CDR3 runs 15 residues. Trimming took off 5 bases at V and 8 bases at J, with 21 bases between the two ends. Germline CDR1 and CDR2: GTSNPN and SVGIG (reference sequence). The CDR3, as DNA: TGTGCCTGGGAGAATGACGGGGTATTTGAGGAAAAACTGTTTTTT. Its protein product is CAWENDGVFEEKLFF.

About this clone: The same CDR3 arises from other DNA sequences in this sample as well. The chain recombines TRBV5-1 with TRBJ1-1; the D gene is possibly TRBD1 (5 bases). From germline, CDR1 is SGHRS and CDR2 YFSETQ. The CDR3 covers 13 residues. Trimming shortened V by 1 base and J by 1 base, and 5 bases separated the two germline ends. CDR3 region: CASSLRGNTEAFF. The DNA for the CDR3 is TGCGCCAGCAGCTTGAGGGGGAACACTGAAGCTTTCTTT.

V and J are TRBV10-2 and TRBJ2-3; 9 nucleotides match TRBD2. The CDR3 covers 15 residues. Germline-derived CDR1 and CDR2 are WSHSY and SAAADI. Trimming cost V 3 bases and J 8 bases; bases outside gene matches: 9. CDR3 amino acids: CASSEVAGDRGTQYF. The DNA of the CDR3 is TGCGCCAGCAGTGAAGTAGCGGGGGACCGGGGTACGCAGTATTTT.

This chain uses TRBV5-6 with TRBJ1-1; TRBD1 might be the D (6 bases). V was shortened by 2 bases and J by 5 bases, with 19 bases between the two germline ends. The CDR3 is made up of 16 amino acids. Germline assignment: CDR1 SGHDT and CDR2 YYEEEE. CDR3 sequence reads: CASSFWVGGRGTEAFF. The CDR3 DNA is TGTGCCAGCAGCTTTTGGGTCGGGGGGCGAGGAACTGAAGCTTTCTTT.

The rearrangement uses TRBV6-6 and TRBJ2-7, with D tentatively TRBD2 (5 bases). Trimming left V 6 bases short and J 3 bases short, with 18 bases between. From germline, CDR1 is MNHNY and CDR2 SVGAGI (reference sequence). The CDR3 sequence is 15 residues long. For the CDR3, the DNA is TGTGCCAGCAGCCCATCACTAGACAAAAACTACGAGCAGTACTTC. This encodes CASSPSLDKNYEQYF.

This clone was found once. CDR3 sequence reads: CASSLDRTYGYTF. CDR3 nucleotides: TGTGCCAGCAGCCTAGACCGTACTTATGGCTACACCTTC. The V gene is TRBV6-5, the J gene TRBJ1-2; no clear D. Looked up from germline, CDR1 is MNHEY and CDR2 is SVGAGI. The CDR3 length is 13 residues. The ends were cut back, 6 bases at V and 5 bases at J, with 13 bases in the middle.

The rearrangement uses TRBV18 and TRBJ2-5; a possible D gene is TRBD1 (6 bases). The CDR3 runs 14 residues. Germline CDR1 is KGHSH and CDR2 is LQKENI. V was trimmed by 4 bases and J by 5 bases, leaving 14 bases between them. The CDR3: CASSHGFQGETQYF. The CDR3 bases are TGTGCCAGCTCACATGGCTTCCAGGGGGAGACCCAGTACTTC.

The chain is built from TRBV23-1 and TRBJ2-7, with 11 bases identical to TRBD2. TRBV23-1 is noted as an ORF with a role that remains uncertain. The ends lost 2 bases at V and 5 bases at J; junction bases unmatched: 5. The CDR3 has 15 residues. The CDR3 loop is CASSQRLAGRHEQYV. Written as DNA, the CDR3 is TGCGCCAGCAGTCAAAGACTAGCGGGGAGACACGAGCAGTACGTC.

This clone appeared once. The chain is built from TRBV5-1 and TRBJ1-2, with D possibly TRBD1 on 6 matching bases. Germline V lookup: CDR1 SGHRS, CDR2 YFSETQ. CDR3 size: 12 residues. Trimming cost V 6 bases and J 3 bases, with 9 bases left between them. Here the CDR3 reads CASKGDYYGYTF. CDR3 bases: TGCGCCAGCAAGGGGGATTACTATGGCTACACCTTC.

This chain joins TRBV30 and TRBJ1-1, with 10 nucleotides matching TRBD1. Germline V gives CDR1 GTSNPN, CDR2 SVGIG (reference sequence). V lost 1 base, J lost 10 bases, and 6 bases stayed unmatched. The CDR3 loop spans 13 amino acids. The CDR3 DNA reads as TGTGCCTGGAGTGGGGGGACAGGGGATCGAGCTTTCTTT. Protein: CAWSGGTGDRAFF.

This clone was seen only once. The V and J genes are TRBV29-1 and TRBJ2-6, with TRBD2 matching over 9 bases. This CDR3 spans 17 amino acids. Germline V gene lookup returns CDR1 SQVTM and CDR2 ANQGSEA. Unmatched junction bases numbered 9, after V lost 6 bases and J lost 0 bases. The CDR3 sequence is CSVIGLAGPSGANVLTF. As DNA, the CDR3 is TGCAGCGTCATAGGGCTAGCGGGACCCTCTGGGGCCAACGTCCTGACTTTC.

The chain recombines TRBV18 with TRBJ2-7; 7 bases are shared with TRBD2. V dropped 6 bases and J dropped 0; count of bases not matched to a gene: 5. There are 14 residues in the CDR3. Looked up from germline, CDR1 is KGHSH and CDR2 is LQKENI. The CDR3 nucleotides read TGTGCCAGCTCCCCGTCGGGGGGCTCCTACGAGCAGTACTTC. Translated: CASSPSGGSYEQYF.

The rearrangement links TRBV21-1 to TRBJ2-2; TRBD2, as called in the table, went unchecked against the DNA. TRBV21-1 is noted as a pseudogene. CDR3 length: 14 amino acids. DNA of the CDR3: TGTGCCAGCAGCAACGGGGGGAACGCCGGGGAGCTGTTTTTT. It is translated as CASSNGGNAGELFF.

V gene TRBV2 combines with J gene TRBJ2-2, with 7 positions matching TRBD2. The J segment lost 6 bases and the V segment lost 4 bases, leaving 8 bases of the junction unmatched. The germline V gene encodes CDR1 SNHLY and CDR2 FYNNEI. The CDR3 contains 15 residues. DNA for the CDR3: TGTGCCAGCAGTGGCGGACTAGTTAGCGCCGGGGAGCTGTTTTTT. Translated, it gives CASSGGLVSAGELFF.

This clone was detected a few times. This chain uses TRBV30 with TRBJ2-1, with 9 bases that match TRBD1. The CDR3 totals 14 residues. The V gene's germline CDR1 is GTSNPN and CDR2 SVGIG (reference sequence). Trimming removed 3 bases from V and 8 bases from J; junction bases left unmatched: 8. CDR3 in DNA: TGTGCCTGGAGCCCTGGGACAGGGAACGATGAGCAGTTCTTC. Translating it yields CAWSPGTGNDEQFF.

The CDR3 spells CASSMGEPGNTIYF. CDR3 nucleotide sequence: TGTGCCAGTAGTATGGGAGAACCTGGAAACACCATATATTTT. The chain links TRBV19 to TRBJ1-3; D not resolved. CDR1 is LNHDA, CDR2 SQIVND, per germline (reference sequence). The CDR3 totals 14 residues. The V end was cut by 3 bases, the J end by 2 bases, with 8 bases between.

The chain joins TRBV18 to TRBJ1-3; 7 bases match TRBD1. The CDR3 consists of 17 residues. Germline values: CDR1 KGHSH, CDR2 LQKENI. The J segment lost 3 bases and the V segment lost 5 bases, leaving 13 bases of the junction unmatched. CDR3 sequence (DNA): TGTGCCAGCTCAAATTTGACAGGGACTCAATATGGAAACACCATATATTTT. Protein: CASSNLTGTQYGNTIYF.

This sequence joins TRBV10-2 and TRBJ1-1; 7 bases are shared with TRBD1. This CDR3 has 13 residues. Germline V CDR1 and CDR2: WSHSY, SAAADI. V gave up 6 bases and J gave up 4 bases; unmatched junction bases: 5. The CDR3 loop is CASSPDRVTEAFF. The CDR3 DNA sequence: TGCGCCAGCAGCCCTGACAGGGTCACTGAAGCTTTCTTT.

CDR3 region: CASSPQNNRGDYGYTF. CDR3 nucleotides: TGTGCCAGCTCACCACAGAACAACAGGGGGGACTATGGCTACACCTTC. The chain combines TRBV18 with TRBJ1-2; TRBD1 agrees at 8 bases. Looked up from germline, CDR1 is KGHSH and CDR2 is LQKENI. Unmatched junction bases numbered 7, after V lost 1 base and J lost 3 bases. CDR3 length equals 16 residues.

The chain employs TRBV2 and TRBJ2-1, with a possible D match to TRBD1 (6 bases). The length of the CDR3 is 16 residues. The germline gives CDR1 SNHLY, CDR2 FYNNEI. Trimming pared 6 bases from V and 0 bases from J, leaving 15 bases between. The CDR3 DNA reads TGTGCCAGCAGCAACCCAGGGGACACCTCCTACAATGAGCAGTTCTTC. Its protein is CASSNPGDTSYNEQFF.

V gene TRBV19 combines with J gene TRBJ1-2; TRBD1 matches at 7 bases. Germline V CDR1 and CDR2: LNHDA, SQIVND (reference sequence). The CDR3 loop spans 14 amino acids. Trimming cost V 4 bases and J 14 bases; bases outside gene matches: 16. CDR3 amino acids: CASSTWDSVMANTF. The CDR3 DNA reads TGTGCCAGTAGTACCTGGGACAGTGTTATGGCTAATACCTTC.

The chain is built from TRBV2 and TRBJ1-2; perhaps TRBD1 as D (5 bases). V was pared by 7 bases and J by 8 bases, with 11 bases between. CDR1 and CDR2 from the germline V gene are SNHLY and FYNNEI. This CDR3 comprises 11 residues. The CDR3 nucleotides read TGTGCCAGCACGGAAGGGGTCGGCTACACCTTC. This gives the protein CASTEGVGYTF.